The present T cell receptor (beta chain) was sequenced within a study of blood T cell repertoires in COVID-19. The wider study: T cells, B-cell-depleted T cells, or PBMCs supplied cDNA or gDNA.

This clone occurred once. In germline, CDR1 is KGHDR, CDR2 SFDVKD. The V and J ends lost 7 bases and 3 bases, in that order; junction bases with no gene match: 6. The CDR3 extends over 14 amino acids. The method was immunoSEQ multiplex PCR; TCRdb's version includes in-frame clones alone and lacks a portion of them. The sample yields roughly 200,000 clones, roughly 90% seen once. The sequence derives from a woman aged 30 to 39 with acute COVID-19. The sequencing sample was made of PBMCs or T cells enriched from blood (not recorded which). The chain combines TRBV24-1 with TRBJ2-7, with TRBD1 matching over 9 bases. The CDR3 DNA reads TGTGCCACCAGCCGGACAGGGGCCGGCTACGAGCAGTACTTC. It translates to CATSRTGAGYEQYF.